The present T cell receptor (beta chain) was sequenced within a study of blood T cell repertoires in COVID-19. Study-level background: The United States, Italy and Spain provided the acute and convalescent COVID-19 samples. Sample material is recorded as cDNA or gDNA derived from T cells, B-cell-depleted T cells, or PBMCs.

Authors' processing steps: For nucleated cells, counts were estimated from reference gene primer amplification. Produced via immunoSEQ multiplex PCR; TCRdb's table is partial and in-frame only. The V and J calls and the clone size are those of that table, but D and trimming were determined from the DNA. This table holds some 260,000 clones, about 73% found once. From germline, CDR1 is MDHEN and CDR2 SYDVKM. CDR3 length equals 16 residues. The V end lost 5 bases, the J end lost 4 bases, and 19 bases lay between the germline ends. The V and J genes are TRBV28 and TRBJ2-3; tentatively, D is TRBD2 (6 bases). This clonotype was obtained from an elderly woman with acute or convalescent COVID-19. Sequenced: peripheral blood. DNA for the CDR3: TGTGCCAGCAGTCATCATAGCGGAGCGGGCGCAGATACGCAGTATTTT. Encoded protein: CASSHHSGAGADTQYF.